These T cell receptor beta chains were read from a single sample in a study of regulatory T cells in long-lasting Graves disease. TCRdb re-derived calls from the multiplex PCR reads in MiXCR, one entry per CDR3 protein. The sample holds 250,000 to 300,000 distinct CDR3 sequences, under 20% seen once. These data were also reused for a study on T cells in Graves' hyperthyroidism and ophthalmopathy.

The source was peripheral blood mononuclear cells (PBMCs), collected at new diagnosis, from a patient treated with antithyroid drugs. These receptors were obtained from a woman younger than 45 with Graves disease. CDR3s include the opening cysteine and the closing phenylalanine or tryptophan. A D gene is named only where the DNA matches it firmly. Some rows mark clone size as missing; the rest say once, few, many or name a class of expanded clone.

size: many; D: .; J: TRBJ2-7; V: TRBV3-1; DNA: TGTGCCAGCAGCCAACGGCTAGCTAGCGAGCAGTACTTC; CDR3: CASSQRLASEQYF
size: .; D: .; J: TRBJ2-1; V: TRBV5-1; DNA: TGCGCCAGCAGCTCACTCAGGGGCAATGAGCAGTTCTTC; CDR3: CASSSLRGNEQFF
size: .; D: .; J: TRBJ2-1; V: TRBV20-1; DNA: TGCAGTGCTAGGAAGACTACGGCGAGCTCCTACAATGAGCAGTTCTTC; CDR3: CSARKTTASSYNEQFF
size: many; D: .; J: TRBJ1-1; V: TRBV27; DNA: TGTGCCAGCAGCCGACTGACGAACACTGAAGCTTTCTTT; CDR3: CASSRLTNTEAFF
size: .; D: .; J: TRBJ1-3; V: TRBV4-1; DNA: TGCGCCAGCAGCCAAGGTCAGGGGCCTGGAAACACCATATATTTT; CDR3: CASSQGQGPGNTIYF
size: many; D: .; J: TRBJ1-5; V: TRBV7-2; DNA: TGTGCCAGCAGCTTTGGGGGCGCCGGGCAGCCCCAGCATTTT; CDR3: CASSFGGAGQPQHF
size: many; D: TRBD1; J: TRBJ1-2; V: TRBV9; DNA: TGTGCCAGCCGACTAAGGGACAGCCCTAACTATGGCTACACCTTC; CDR3: CASRLRDSPNYGYTF
size: .; D: TRBD2; J: TRBJ2-5; V: TRBV20-1; DNA: TGCAGTGCTAGCGGGGGGGGAGGGACCCAGTACTTC; CDR3: CSASGGGGTQYF
size: many; D: TRBD1; J: TRBJ1-4; V: TRBV18; DNA: TGTGCCAGCTCACCTCCACAGGGGCCGTGGGGTGAAAAACTGTTTTTT; CDR3: CASSPPQGPWGEKLFF
size: many; D: TRBD1; J: TRBJ2-2; V: TRBV3-1; DNA: TGTGCCAGCAGGCCGACAGGGCACACCGGGGAGCTGTTTTTT; CDR3: CASRPTGHTGELFF
size: .; D: .; J: TRBJ2-7; V: TRBV10-3; DNA: TGTGCCATCAGTGAGTCGATGGGGGAGGGGGGGAAGTCCTACGAGCAGTACTTC; CDR3: CAISESMGEGGKSYEQYF
size: many; D: .; J: TRBJ1-6; V: TRBV6-1; DNA: TGTGCCAGCAGCCCCAGGGATATGGGAACACCCCTCCACTTT; CDR3: CASSPRDMGTPLHF
size: many; D: .; J: TRBJ2-7; V: TRBV7-2; DNA: TGTGCCAGCAGCCCGAGGGACTTGTCCTACGAGCAGTACTTC; CDR3: CASSPRDLSYEQYF
size: .; D: TRBD1; J: TRBJ2-1; V: TRBV13; DNA: TGTGCCAGCAGGGGGACAGGGGGCGGCAATGAGCAGTTCTTC; CDR3: CASRGTGGGNEQFF
size: .; D: .; J: TRBJ2-1; V: TRBV3-1; DNA: TGTGCCAGCAGCCACCGACGGTTCTACAATGAGCAGTTCTTC; CDR3: CASSHRRFYNEQFF
size: .; D: .; J: TRBJ2-3; V: TRBV3-1; DNA: TGTGCCAGCAGCCAAGATAGCGCAGATACGCAGTATTTT; CDR3: CASSQDSADTQYF
size: .; D: .; J: TRBJ1-4; V: TRBV9; DNA: TGTGCCAGCAGCCCGGGGGGCACTAATGAAAAACTGTTTTTT; CDR3: CASSPGGTNEKLFF